The next 4 T cell receptor beta chains were all read from a single sample in a study of blood T cell repertoires in COVID-19. Repertoires were generated with immunoSEQ multiplex PCR, while TCRdb's copy carries only in-frame clones and drops some. Among about 190,000 clones, roughly 84% were seen once, and the ten largest hold 3.2%. The sample consisted of PBMCs or T cells enriched from blood (not recorded which). These TCRs come from a woman under 40 who had recovered from COVID-19.

This clone was recorded once. This sequence joins TRBV2 and TRBJ2-1, with 15 bases matching TRBD2. CDR1 and CDR2 (germline): SNHLY, FYNNEI. Trimming cost V 8 bases and J 7 bases; bases outside gene matches: 6. The CDR3 totals 15 residues. CDR3 DNA sequence: TGTGCCAGCTCGGCGGGACTAGCGGGGGGAAATGAGCAGTTCTTC. Residues: CASSAGLAGGNEQFF.

This rearrangement joins TRBV10-3 to TRBJ2-7; no firm D call. The CDR3 length is 14 residues. The ends were cut back, 0 bases at V and 2 bases at J, with 8 bases in the middle. CDR1 is ENHRY, CDR2 SYGVKD, per germline. The CDR3 region has the DNA TGTGCCATCAGTGAGTCCGGCAGGCCCTACGAGCAGTACGTC. Protein sequence: CAISESGRPYEQYV.

The chain recombines TRBV11-2 with TRBJ1-5; D uncertain. The CDR3 length is 15 residues. The germline V gene encodes CDR1 SGHAT and CDR2 FQNNGV. V was clipped by 1 base and J by 1 base, with 8 bases between them. For the CDR3, the DNA is TGTGCCAGCAGCTTAGGGTCGAGGAGCAATCAGCCCCAGCATTTT. Translated: CASSLGSRSNQPQHF.

A remark on this clone: Other DNA variants within this sample encode the same CDR3. This chain uses TRBV28 with TRBJ2-7; D might be TRBD2 (5 bases). This CDR3 contains 13 residues. The V gene's germline CDR1 is MDHEN and CDR2 SYDVKM. Trimming left V 5 bases short and J 3 bases short, with 11 bases between. The CDR3 nucleotides are TGTGCCAGCAGTCCAGCGGTAGACTACGAGCAGTACGTC. It specifies CASSPAVDYEQYV.